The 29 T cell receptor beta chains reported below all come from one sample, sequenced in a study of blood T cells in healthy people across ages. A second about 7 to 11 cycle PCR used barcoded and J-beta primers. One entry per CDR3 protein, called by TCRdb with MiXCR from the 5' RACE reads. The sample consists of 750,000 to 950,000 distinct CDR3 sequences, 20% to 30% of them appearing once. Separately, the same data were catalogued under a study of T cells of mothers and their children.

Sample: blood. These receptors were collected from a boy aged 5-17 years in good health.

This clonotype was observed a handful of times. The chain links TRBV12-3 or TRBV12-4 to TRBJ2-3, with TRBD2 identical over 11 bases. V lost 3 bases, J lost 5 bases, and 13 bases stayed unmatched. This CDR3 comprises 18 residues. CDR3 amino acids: CASSLRSSGGSRGDTQYF. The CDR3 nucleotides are TGTGCCAGCAGTTTGCGATCTAGCGGGGGGAGTCGGGGAGATACGCAGTATTTT.

The CDR3 reads CSAIRGGSTDTQYF. CDR3 nucleotides: TGCAGTGCTATCCGCGGCGGGAGCACAGATACGCAGTATTTT. The genes are TRBV20-1 and TRBJ2-3; TRBD2 is a possible D gene (5 bases). Germline CDR1 reads DFQATT; CDR2 reads SNEGSKA (reference sequence). V was shortened by 4 bases and J by 0 bases, with 11 bases between the two germline ends. The CDR3 extends over 14 amino acids.

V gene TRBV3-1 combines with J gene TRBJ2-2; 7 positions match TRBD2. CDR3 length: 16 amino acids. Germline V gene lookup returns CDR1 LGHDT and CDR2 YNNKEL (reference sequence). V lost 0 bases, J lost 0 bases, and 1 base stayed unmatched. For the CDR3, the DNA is TGTGCCAGCAGCCAAGATACTAGCGCGAACACCGGGGAGCTGTTTTTT. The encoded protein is CASSQDTSANTGELFF. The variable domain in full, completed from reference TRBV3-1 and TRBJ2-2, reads DTAVSQTPKYLVTQMGNDKSIKCEQNLGHDTMYWYKQDSKKFLKIMFSYNNKELIINETVPNRFSPKSPDKAHLNLHINSLELGDSAVYFCASSQDTSANTGELFFGEGSRLTVL.

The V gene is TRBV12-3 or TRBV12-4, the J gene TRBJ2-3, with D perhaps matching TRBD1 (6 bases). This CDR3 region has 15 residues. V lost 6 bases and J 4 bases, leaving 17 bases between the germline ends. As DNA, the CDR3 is TGTGCCAGCAGCGATTCCACAGGGATACCAGATACGCAGTATTTT. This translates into CASSDSTGIPDTQYF.

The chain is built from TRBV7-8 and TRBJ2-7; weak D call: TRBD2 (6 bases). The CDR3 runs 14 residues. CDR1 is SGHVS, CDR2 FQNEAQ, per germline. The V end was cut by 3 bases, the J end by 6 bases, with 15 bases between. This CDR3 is CASSLSTSSGEQYF. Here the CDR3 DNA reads TGTGCCAGCAGCTTGTCTACTAGCTCCGGCGAGCAGTACTTC.

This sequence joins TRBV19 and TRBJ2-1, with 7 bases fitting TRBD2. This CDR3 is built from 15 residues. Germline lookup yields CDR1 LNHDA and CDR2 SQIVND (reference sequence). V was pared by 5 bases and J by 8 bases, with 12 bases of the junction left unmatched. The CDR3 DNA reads TGTGCCAGTAGTTCCGGGGGGATGGGTCTGCATGAGCAGTTCTTC. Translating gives CASSSGGMGLHEQFF.

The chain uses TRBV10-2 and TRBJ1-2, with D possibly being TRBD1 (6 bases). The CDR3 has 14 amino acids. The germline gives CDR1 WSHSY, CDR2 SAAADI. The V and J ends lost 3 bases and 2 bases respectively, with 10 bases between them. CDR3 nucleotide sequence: TGCGCCAGCAGTGAAGGGGGGCGGAACTATGGCTACACCTTC. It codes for CASSEGGRNYGYTF.

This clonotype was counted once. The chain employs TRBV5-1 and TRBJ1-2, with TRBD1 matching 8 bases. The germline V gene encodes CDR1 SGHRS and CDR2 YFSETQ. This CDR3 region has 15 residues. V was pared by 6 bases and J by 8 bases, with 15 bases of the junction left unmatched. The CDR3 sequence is CASTGELQGAVGYTF. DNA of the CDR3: TGCGCCAGCACCGGCGAGCTCCAGGGGGCAGTGGGCTACACCTTC.

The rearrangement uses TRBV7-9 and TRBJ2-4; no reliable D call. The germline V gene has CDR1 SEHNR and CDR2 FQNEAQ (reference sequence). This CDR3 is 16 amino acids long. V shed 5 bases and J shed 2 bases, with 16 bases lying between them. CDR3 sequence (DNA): TGTGCCAGCAGCGACCTCCTACCGGGCCCCAAAAACATTCAGTACTTC. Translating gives CASSDLLPGPKNIQYF.

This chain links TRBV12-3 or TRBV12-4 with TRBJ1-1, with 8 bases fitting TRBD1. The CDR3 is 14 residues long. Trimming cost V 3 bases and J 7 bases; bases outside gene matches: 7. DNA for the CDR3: TGTGCCAGCAGTTTCGACAGGGGCGTTGGTGAAGCTTTCTTT. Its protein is CASSFDRGVGEAFF.

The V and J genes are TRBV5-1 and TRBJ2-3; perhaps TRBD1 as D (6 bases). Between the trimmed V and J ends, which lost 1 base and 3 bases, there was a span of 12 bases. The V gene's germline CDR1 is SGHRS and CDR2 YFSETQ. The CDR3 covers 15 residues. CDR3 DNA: TGCGCCAGCAGCTTGACGGGACAACGGACAGATACGCAGTATTTT. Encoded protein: CASSLTGQRTDTQYF.

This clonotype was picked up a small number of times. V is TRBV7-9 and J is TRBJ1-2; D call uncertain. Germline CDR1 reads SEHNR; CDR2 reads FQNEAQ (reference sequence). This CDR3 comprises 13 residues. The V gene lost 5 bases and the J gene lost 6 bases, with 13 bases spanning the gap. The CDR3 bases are TGTGCCAGCAGCGCCTGGGCGCCGAATGGCTACACCTTC. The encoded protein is CASSAWAPNGYTF.

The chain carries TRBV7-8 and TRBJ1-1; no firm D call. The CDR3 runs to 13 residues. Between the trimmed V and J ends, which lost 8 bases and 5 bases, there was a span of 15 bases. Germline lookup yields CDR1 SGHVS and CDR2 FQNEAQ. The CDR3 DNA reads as TGTGCCAGCGCCCCCCCTGAAAGGACTGAAGCTTTCTTT. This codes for CASAPPERTEAFF.

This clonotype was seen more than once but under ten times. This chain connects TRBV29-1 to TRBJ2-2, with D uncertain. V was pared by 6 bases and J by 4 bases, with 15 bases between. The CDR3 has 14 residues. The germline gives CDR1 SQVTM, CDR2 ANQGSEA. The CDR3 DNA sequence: TGCAGCGTGAGGTCCCAGTCGAGCACCGGGGAGCTGTTTTTT. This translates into CSVRSQSSTGELFF.

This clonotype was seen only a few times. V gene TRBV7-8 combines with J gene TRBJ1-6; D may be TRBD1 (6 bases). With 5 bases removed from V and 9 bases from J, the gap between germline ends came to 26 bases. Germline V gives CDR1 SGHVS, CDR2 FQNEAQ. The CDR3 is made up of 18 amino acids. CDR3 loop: CASSAKRIGRGWGSPLHF. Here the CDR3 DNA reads TGTGCCAGCAGCGCAAAAAGGATCGGCAGGGGATGGGGTTCACCCCTCCACTTT.

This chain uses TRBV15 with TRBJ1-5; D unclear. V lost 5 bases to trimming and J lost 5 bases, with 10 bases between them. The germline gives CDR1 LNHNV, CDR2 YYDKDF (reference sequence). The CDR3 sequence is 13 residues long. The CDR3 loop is CATSSSRDQPQHF. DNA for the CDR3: TGTGCCACCAGCTCATCCCGCGATCAGCCCCAGCATTTT.

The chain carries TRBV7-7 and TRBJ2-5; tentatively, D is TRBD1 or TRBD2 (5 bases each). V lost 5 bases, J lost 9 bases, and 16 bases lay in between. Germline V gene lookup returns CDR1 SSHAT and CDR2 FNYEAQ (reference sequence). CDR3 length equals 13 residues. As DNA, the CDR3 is TGTGCCAGCAGCCCGGGACCCCCCGCGGCCCAGTACTTC. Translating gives CASSPGPPAAQYF.

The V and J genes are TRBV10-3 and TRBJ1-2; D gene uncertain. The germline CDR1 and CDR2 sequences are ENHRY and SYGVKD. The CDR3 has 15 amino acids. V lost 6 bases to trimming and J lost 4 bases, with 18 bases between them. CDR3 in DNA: TGTGCCATCAGCCCTGGACGGTTTGCTGGCTATGGCTACACCTTC. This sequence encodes CAISPGRFAGYGYTF.

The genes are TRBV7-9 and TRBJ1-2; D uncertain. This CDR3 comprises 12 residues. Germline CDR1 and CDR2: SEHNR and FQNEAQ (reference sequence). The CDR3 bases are TGTACTGGGGAAGCGGGGAACTATGGCTACACCTTC. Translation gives CTGEAGNYGYTF.

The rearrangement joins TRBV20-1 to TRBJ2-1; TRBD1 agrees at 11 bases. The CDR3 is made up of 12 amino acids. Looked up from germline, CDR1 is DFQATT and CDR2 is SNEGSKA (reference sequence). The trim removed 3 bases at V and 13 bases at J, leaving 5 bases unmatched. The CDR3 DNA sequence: TGCAGTGCTAGGGGGACAGGGGGGAGCCAGTTCTTC. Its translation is CSARGTGGSQFF.

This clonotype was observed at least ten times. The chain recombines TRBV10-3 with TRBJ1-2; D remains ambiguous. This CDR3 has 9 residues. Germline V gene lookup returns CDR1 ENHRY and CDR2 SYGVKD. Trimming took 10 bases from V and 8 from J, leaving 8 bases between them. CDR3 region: CARDCGYTF. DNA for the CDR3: TGTGCCAGGGATTGCGGCTACACCTTC.

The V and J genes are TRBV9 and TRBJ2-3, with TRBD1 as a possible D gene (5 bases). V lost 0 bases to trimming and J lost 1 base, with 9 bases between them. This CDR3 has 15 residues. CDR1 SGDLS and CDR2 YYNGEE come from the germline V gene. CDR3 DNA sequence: TGTGCCAGCAGCGTAGCAGGGTTGGGCACAGATACGCAGTATTTT. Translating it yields CASSVAGLGTDTQYF.

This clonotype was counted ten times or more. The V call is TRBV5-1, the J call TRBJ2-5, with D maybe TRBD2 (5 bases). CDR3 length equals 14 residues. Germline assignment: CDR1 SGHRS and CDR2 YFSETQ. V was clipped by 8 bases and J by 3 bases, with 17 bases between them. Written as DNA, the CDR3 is TGCGCCAGTATGAGGTCTGGGAGCGAAGAGACCCAGTACTTC. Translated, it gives CASMRSGSEETQYF.

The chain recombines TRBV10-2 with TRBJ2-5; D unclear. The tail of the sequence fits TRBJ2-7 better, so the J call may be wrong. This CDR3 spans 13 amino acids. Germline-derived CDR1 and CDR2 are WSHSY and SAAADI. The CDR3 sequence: CASSEEISYEQYF. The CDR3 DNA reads TGCGCCAGCAGTGAAGAGATATCCTACGAGCAGTACTTC.

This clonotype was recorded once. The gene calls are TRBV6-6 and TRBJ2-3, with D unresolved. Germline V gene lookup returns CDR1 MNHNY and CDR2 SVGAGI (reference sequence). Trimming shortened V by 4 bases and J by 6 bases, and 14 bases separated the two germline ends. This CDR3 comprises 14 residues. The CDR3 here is CASSSWSPGDTQYF. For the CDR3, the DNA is TGTGCCAGCAGTTCTTGGTCCCCCGGGGATACGCAGTATTTT.

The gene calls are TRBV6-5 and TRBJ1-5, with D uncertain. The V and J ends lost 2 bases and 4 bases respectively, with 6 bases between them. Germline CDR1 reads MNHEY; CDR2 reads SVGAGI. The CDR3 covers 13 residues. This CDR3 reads CASSYDWNQPQHF. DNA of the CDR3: TGTGCCAGCAGTTACGATTGGAATCAGCCCCAGCATTTT.

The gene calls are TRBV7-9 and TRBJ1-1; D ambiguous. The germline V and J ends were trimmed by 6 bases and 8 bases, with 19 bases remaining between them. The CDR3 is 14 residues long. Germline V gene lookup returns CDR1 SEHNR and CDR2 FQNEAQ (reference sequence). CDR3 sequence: CASRRQLGSTEAFF. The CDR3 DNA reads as TGTGCCAGCAGGAGACAACTGGGGTCGACGGAAGCTTTCTTT.

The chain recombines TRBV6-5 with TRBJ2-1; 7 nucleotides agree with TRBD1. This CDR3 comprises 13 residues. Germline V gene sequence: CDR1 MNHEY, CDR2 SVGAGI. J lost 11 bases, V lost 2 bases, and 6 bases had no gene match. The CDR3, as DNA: TGTGCCAGCAGTTACCGGGACAGAAAGCAGCAGTTCTTC. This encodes CASSYRDRKQQFF.

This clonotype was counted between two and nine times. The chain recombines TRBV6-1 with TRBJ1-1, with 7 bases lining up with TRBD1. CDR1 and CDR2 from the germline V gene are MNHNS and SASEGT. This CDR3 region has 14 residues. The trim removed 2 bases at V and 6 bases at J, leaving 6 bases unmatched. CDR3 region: CASSESYRGSEAFF. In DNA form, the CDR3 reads TGTGCCAGCAGTGAAAGTTACAGGGGCTCTGAAGCTTTCTTT.